This TCR beta chain was sequenced for a study of blood T cell dynamics during melanoma immunotherapy. Regarding the study as a whole: The study could not tell melanoma-specific clones from general immune activation.

Concerning this clone itself: Its antigen is as yet unknown.

The time point: pre-treatment baseline. The germline V and J ends were trimmed by 7 bases and 0 bases, with 12 bases remaining between them. CDR3 length: 14 amino acids. Per germline, CDR1 MNHNY and CDR2 SVGAGI (reference sequence). Measured with immunoSEQ multiplex PCR; TCRdb has only the in-frame clones, and not every one. Recorded for this sample: dozens of clones. The clonotype originates from a human donor with melanoma. The input for sequencing was cell-free DNA from blood, taken from a patient treated with checkpoint blockade. The rearrangement links TRBV6-6 to TRBJ1-1; TRBD1 is a possible D gene (6 bases). In nucleotides, the CDR3 is TGTGCCAGCACCCCAACAGGGCTGAACACTGAAGCTTTCTTT. This sequence encodes CASTPTGLNTEAFF.